The TCR beta chain described here comes from a study of blood T cell repertoires in COVID-19. Generated by immunoSEQ multiplex PCR, the TCRdb table keeps only in-frame clones and is missing some. The sample has tens of thousands of clones; over 80% are singletons. V shed 6 bases, J shed 0 bases, and the junction held 6 bases outside the gene matches. This CDR3 has 15 amino acids. Germline CDR1 MNHNY, CDR2 SVGAGI (reference sequence). This receptor was identified in a human donor in a cohort sampled during active COVID-19. Sequenced input: peripheral blood. The rearrangement uses TRBV6-6 and TRBJ2-7; 9 bases are a match to TRBD1. This CDR3 is CASREETGGSYEQYF. DNA for the CDR3: TGTGCCAGCAGGGAGGAGACAGGGGGCTCCTACGAGCAGTACTTC.